This record covers a single T cell receptor (beta chain). Its antigen is still unknown. This sample was included in a study of blood T cells in healthy people across ages. A sample-barcoded 5' primer and a J-beta primer mix were used in a second PCR of roughly 7 to 11 cycles. MiXCR was run by TCRdb on the 5' RACE reads, yielding one entry per CDR3 protein. The sample has about 970,000 distinct CDR3 sequences, 45% to 60% seen once. Whole-study results and caveats: When set beside aged donors, long-lived donors presented more naive CD4+ cells and higher diversity. Naive and antigen-experienced cells were not separated, limiting conclusive comparison.

V was clipped by 6 bases and J by 9 bases, with 9 bases between them. This CDR3 has 11 amino acids. Looked up from germline, CDR1 is MNHNY and CDR2 is SVGAGI (reference sequence). The sample comprised blood. The V call is TRBV6-6, the J call TRBJ2-1; D is ambiguous. The sequence came from a woman aged 55-75 years in good health. CDR3 coding DNA: TGTGCCAGCAGCACACGGGCTGAGCAGTTCTTC. Protein: CASSTRAEQFF.